This TCR beta chain emerged from a study of post-analysis software for immune sequencing data. Study-wide background: The courses of disease that were included comprised relapsing-remitting, secondary progressive and progressive-relapsing multiple sclerosis.

Study observations and caveats: In multiple sclerosis, normalized Chao1 diversity was significantly below that of controls. Among five TRBV segments more frequent in patients than controls were TRBV5-6, TRBV5-1 and TRBV20-1.

Libraries were made from TCR beta cDNA, and they carried unique molecular identifiers. TCRdb re-called the PCR reads with MiXCR, one entry per CDR3 protein. The data hold around 700,000 distinct CDR3 sequences, with 59% observed a single time. Trimming left V 3 bases short and J 5 bases short, with 8 bases between. This CDR3 is 13 amino acids long. Germline CDR1 and CDR2: LNHDA and SQIVND (reference sequence). This clonotype showed up many times. What it binds is not known. Sequencing was performed on blood. The TCR was taken from a girl aged 2-10 years with multiple sclerosis. This sequence joins TRBV19 and TRBJ1-5; maybe TRBD1 (5 bases). In DNA, the CDR3 is TGTGCCAGTAGTATGAGGGGCCATCAGCCCCAGCATTTT. Translation gives CASSMRGHQPQHF.